This T cell receptor (beta chain) was recorded in a study of cytomegalovirus exposure and HLA in healthy donors. On the study more broadly: A later analysis reported the approximately 120 validation repertoires used the same platform as the roughly 670 first-cohort repertoires. General study points: Specificity for CMV antigens was confirmed in vitro for a few of the CMV-associated chains. Rarity marked most TCR sequences, yet some public TCRs occurred in many donors.

For this clone: No antigen is known for it.

This table comes from immunoSEQ multiplex PCR, and its TCRdb copy is limited to in-frame clones, with some not included. This table holds under 200,000 clones, about 86% found once. The CDR3 totals 14 residues. V was cut by 3 bases and J by 8 bases, with 13 bases left in between. Germline V gives CDR1 LNHDA, CDR2 SQIVND (reference sequence). J is TRBJ1-4 and V is TRBV19; D perhaps matches TRBD1 (5 bases). The sequenced material came from PBMCs. The receptor was derived from a woman between 18 and 29 years old in good health and CMV-seronegative. The chain's CDR3 is CASSIGGWDEKLFF. CDR3 nucleotides: TGTGCCAGTAGTATCGGAGGGTGGGACGAAAAACTGTTTTTT.